These 28 T cell receptor beta chains came from one sample sequenced in a study of blood T cell repertoires in COVID-19. Generated by immunoSEQ multiplex PCR, the TCRdb table keeps only in-frame clones and is missing some. The sample holds some 180,000 clones, around 76% seen once. Sequenced input: peripheral blood. The receptor set was obtained from a woman in her sixties or seventies with COVID-19, enrolled during active disease.

The chain uses TRBV30 and TRBJ1-5; D not certain. Trimming took off 2 bases at V and 2 bases at J, with 10 bases between the two ends. Germline assignment: CDR1 GTSNPN and CDR2 SVGIG (reference sequence). This CDR3 region has 14 residues. CDR3 coding DNA: TGTGCCTGGAGTTCCGGGGAAGGCAATCAGCCCCAGCATTTT. It is translated as CAWSSGEGNQPQHF.

This clone was seen only a few times. The chain links TRBV7-2 to TRBJ1-2; D gene unclear. The CDR3 is made up of 13 amino acids. Trimming stripped 2 bases from V and 7 bases from J, with 11 bases between. The germline gives CDR1 SGHTA, CDR2 FQGNSA. This CDR3 is CASSLRGRGGYTF. The CDR3 DNA is TGTGCCAGCAGCTTACGCGGACGGGGTGGCTACACCTTC.

This chain joins TRBV5-1 and TRBJ2-1; D possibly corresponds to TRBD2 (5 bases). The germline CDR1 and CDR2 sequences are SGHRS and YFSETQ. CDR3 length: 14 residues. V was trimmed by 0 bases and J by 6 bases, leaving 10 bases between them. CDR3 sequence reads: CASSLVSASNEQFF. The CDR3 coding sequence is TGCGCCAGCAGCTTGGTTAGCGCGTCCAATGAGCAGTTCTTC.

This rearrangement joins TRBV12-3 or TRBV12-4 to TRBJ2-1, with D perhaps TRBD2 (6 bases). V lost 9 bases to trimming and J lost 3 bases, with 12 bases between them. The length of the CDR3 is 13 residues. The CDR3 DNA is TGTGCCAGTAAATATAGCGGCTACAATGAGCAGTTCTTC. It is translated as CASKYSGYNEQFF.

Details on this clone: Other DNA sequences from this sample encode an identical CDR3 as well. This sequence joins TRBV5-4 and TRBJ2-3, with 8 bases that match TRBD2. Per germline, CDR1 SGHNT and CDR2 YYREEE (reference sequence). The CDR3 has 15 residues. The J segment lost 1 base and the V segment lost 0 bases, leaving 1 base of the junction unmatched. CDR3 DNA: TGTGCCAGCAGCTTGGCGGGGGGGGGCACAGATACGCAGTATTTT. As protein: CASSLAGGGTDTQYF.

This clone was detected only a few times. This rearrangement joins TRBV4-2 to TRBJ2-3, with 9 bases lining up with TRBD2. V dropped 0 bases and J dropped 4; count of bases not matched to a gene: 2. CDR1 and CDR2 from the germline V gene are LGHNA and YNFKEQ. The CDR3 runs to 15 residues. The CDR3 reads CASSQERGGPDTQYF. The CDR3 nucleotides are TGTGCCAGCAGCCAAGAGCGGGGGGGCCCAGATACGCAGTATTTT.

This chain links TRBV5-4 with TRBJ1-2; D might be TRBD1 (5 bases). This CDR3 spans 12 amino acids. Between the trimmed V and J ends, which lost 4 bases and 8 bases, there was a span of 12 bases. Germline loops: CDR1 SGHNT, CDR2 YYREEE (reference sequence). CDR3 sequence: CASSVLRVGYTF. CDR3 bases: TGTGCCAGCAGCGTACTCAGGGTCGGCTACACCTTC. The full variable domain, with the rest looked up from reference TRBV5-4 and TRBJ1-2, is ETGVTQSPTHLIKTRGQQVTLRCSSQSGHNTVSWYQQALGQGPQFIFQYYREEENGRGNFPPRFSGLQFPNYSSELNVNALELDDSALYLCASSVLRVGYTFGSGTRLTVV.

The chain carries TRBV7-8 and TRBJ2-5; TRBD2 matches 8 bases. This CDR3 contains 15 residues. V lost 5 bases, J lost 6 bases, and 11 bases stayed unmatched. Germline V CDR1 and CDR2: SGHVS, FQNEAQ. The CDR3 loop reads CASSETSERGKTQYF. In nucleotides, the CDR3 is TGTGCCAGCAGCGAGACTAGCGAGAGGGGAAAGACCCAGTACTTC.

This clone appeared a few times. The chain links TRBV19 to TRBJ2-2; D possibly corresponds to TRBD1 (6 bases). V was clipped by 6 bases and J by 5 bases, with 10 bases between them. This CDR3 region has 13 residues. Germline CDR1 and CDR2: LNHDA and SQIVND (reference sequence). The chain's CDR3 is CASRTQGTGELFF. The CDR3, as DNA: TGTGCCAGTAGGACCCAGGGGACCGGGGAGCTGTTTTTT.

V is TRBV27 and J is TRBJ2-7; 10 bases fit TRBD2. With 0 bases clipped from V and 5 bases from J, the junction kept 10 bases outside the gene matches. Germline-derived CDR1 and CDR2 are MNHEY and SMNVEV (reference sequence). The CDR3 is 17 residues long. Here the CDR3 DNA reads TGTGCCAGCAGTTTATCGATGGGACTAGCGAATTACCACGAGCAGTACTTC. Encoded protein: CASSLSMGLANYHEQYF.

V and J are TRBV6-1 and TRBJ2-7; the D is unclear. The CDR3 is 13 amino acids. The V gene lost 3 bases and the J gene lost 4 bases, with 10 bases spanning the gap. Germline CDR1 MNHNS, CDR2 SASEGT. CDR3 bases: TGTGCCAGCAGTGAGGGCCCTTGGTACGAGCAGTACGTC. This sequence encodes CASSEGPWYEQYV.

The chain links TRBV19 to TRBJ1-2; D might be TRBD1 (6 bases). The V gene lost 2 bases and the J gene lost 7 bases, with 20 bases spanning the gap. Germline loops: CDR1 LNHDA, CDR2 SQIVND (reference sequence). CDR3 length: 16 residues. The CDR3 region has the DNA TGTGCCAGTAGTATAACGTTAGCCCTGGGGGCTTCTGGCTACACCTTC. Residues: CASSITLALGASGYTF.

J is TRBJ2-1 and V is TRBV29-1; no firm D call. The CDR3 covers 13 residues. Per the germline V gene, CDR1 is SQVTM and CDR2 is ANQGSEA. V shed 2 bases and J shed 9 bases, with 14 bases lying between them. CDR3 loop: CSVETVSLGEQFF. In nucleotides, the CDR3 is TGCAGCGTTGAAACGGTTAGCCTCGGTGAGCAGTTCTTC.

The chain carries TRBV5-4 and TRBJ1-1, with 7 nucleotides matching TRBD1. After removal of 4 bases from V and 4 bases from J, the junction contained 4 bases not matched to a gene. Germline values: CDR1 SGHNT, CDR2 YYREEE (reference sequence). CDR3 length: 13 amino acids. The CDR3 bases are TGTGCCAGCAGCACTCAGGGGGGCACTGAAGCTTTCTTT. This sequence encodes CASSTQGGTEAFF. Using reference TRBV5-4 and TRBJ1-1 for the parts outside the CDR3, the full variable domain is ETGVTQSPTHLIKTRGQQVTLRCSSQSGHNTVSWYQQALGQGPQFIFQYYREEENGRGNFPPRFSGLQFPNYSSELNVNALELDDSALYLCASSTQGGTEAFFGQGTRLTVV.

V gene TRBV5-6 combines with J gene TRBJ2-2, with TRBD1 matching 8 bases. Germline CDR1 is SGHDT and CDR2 is YYEEEE. The CDR3 length is 16 residues. V trimming: 0 bases; J trimming: 2 bases; junction bases outside the gene matches: 3. Here the CDR3 DNA reads TGTGCCAGCAGCTTGGGACAGGGGCTTAACACCGGGGAGCTGTTTTTT. It yields the protein CASSLGQGLNTGELFF. Together with reference TRBV5-6 and TRBJ2-2, the CDR3 gives the full variable domain: DAGVTQSPTHLIKTRGQQVTLRCSPKSGHDTVSWYQQALGQGPQFIFQYYEEEERQRGNFPDRFSGHQFPNYSSELNVNALLLGDSALYLCASSLGQGLNTGELFFGEGSRLTVL.

This clone has just a few counts. J is TRBJ2-7 and V is TRBV6-2 or TRBV6-3; D unresolved. This CDR3 spans 16 amino acids. V was trimmed by 3 bases and J by 0 bases, leaving 15 bases between them. CDR1 and CDR2 from the germline V gene are MNHEY and SVGEGT. Here the CDR3 reads CASSYPQTPHSYEQYF. CDR3 sequence (DNA): TGTGCCAGCAGTTATCCCCAGACACCTCACTCCTACGAGCAGTACTTC.

The chain uses TRBV7-9 and TRBJ1-4; 9 bases are a match to TRBD1. Looked up from germline, CDR1 is SEHNR and CDR2 is FQNEAQ (reference sequence). The CDR3 totals 15 residues. Trimming cost V 5 bases and J 2 bases; bases outside gene matches: 3. The CDR3, as DNA: TGTGCCAGCAGCAAAGGACAGGGGACTAATGAAAAACTGTTTTTT. Amino acids: CASSKGQGTNEKLFF. The full variable domain, completed using reference TRBV7-9 and TRBJ1-4, is DTGVSQNPRHKITKRGQNVTFRCDPISEHNRLYWYRQTLGQGPEFLTYFQNEAQLEKSRLLSDRFSAERPKGSFSTLEIQRTEQGDSAMYLCASSKGQGTNEKLFFGSGTQLSVL.

This chain links TRBV10-1 with TRBJ2-2; possibly TRBD2 for D (5 bases). The CDR3 has 15 amino acids. The germline gives CDR1 WNHNN, CDR2 SYGVQD (reference sequence). V was clipped by 2 bases and J by 0 bases, with 7 bases between them. CDR3 in DNA: TGCGCCAGCAGTGAGCTCGGGACGAACACCGGGGAGCTGTTTTTT. Translated: CASSELGTNTGELFF.

This sequence joins TRBV11-1 and TRBJ1-1, with TRBD1 identical over 8 bases. The J segment lost 5 bases and the V segment lost 5 bases, leaving 4 bases of the junction unmatched. Germline CDR1 is SGHAT and CDR2 is FQDESV (reference sequence). The CDR3 contains 13 residues. The CDR3: CASSADRETEAFF. In nucleotides, the CDR3 is TGTGCCAGCAGCGCGGACAGGGAAACTGAAGCTTTCTTT.

This rearrangement joins TRBV19 to TRBJ2-1, with 12 bases identical to TRBD2. The germline V gene encodes CDR1 LNHDA and CDR2 SQIVND (reference sequence). The CDR3 totals 18 residues. V shed 3 bases and J 3 bases; nucleotides not matched to a gene: 9. The CDR3 sequence: CASSIRTSGTGNYNEQFF. The CDR3 bases are TGTGCCAGTAGTATTCGGACTAGCGGGACTGGTAACTACAATGAGCAGTTCTTC. The full variable domain, completed using reference TRBV19 and TRBJ2-1, is DGGITQSPKYLFRKEGQNVTLSCEQNLNHDAMYWYRQDPGQGLRLIYYSQIVNDFQKGDIAEGYSVSREKKESFPLTVTSAQKNPTAFYLCASSIRTSGTGNYNEQFFGPGTRLTVL.

This clone appeared a single time. The gene calls are TRBV6-5 and TRBJ2-2; no clear D gene. Trimming took 6 bases from V and 3 from J, leaving 11 bases between them. CDR3 length: 14 residues. Germline CDR1 MNHEY, CDR2 SVGAGI. CDR3 DNA: TGTGCCAGCAGAGCCGAGTCGGACACCGGGGAGCTGTTTTTT. Translation gives CASRAESDTGELFF.

The V call is TRBV6-5, the J call TRBJ2-5, with D possibly matching TRBD2 (6 bases). This CDR3 region has 14 residues. Trimming pared 6 bases from V and 5 bases from J, leaving 16 bases between. From germline, CDR1 is MNHEY and CDR2 SVGAGI. CDR3 in amino acids: CASRSGLGGETQYF. DNA for the CDR3: TGTGCCAGCAGGTCCGGACTGGGAGGCGAGACCCAGTACTTC.

The rearrangement links TRBV11-2 to TRBJ1-1, with 8 positions matching TRBD1. Trimming at V came to 5 bases and at J to 1 base, leaving 3 bases not matched to a gene. The CDR3 length is 14 residues. Germline CDR1 reads SGHAT; CDR2 reads FQNNGV. Here the CDR3 DNA reads TGTGCCAGCAGCCAGACAGGGGAGAACACTGAAGCTTTCTTT. Residues: CASSQTGENTEAFF.

The rearrangement joins TRBV7-9 to TRBJ2-1; D is unresolved. The CDR3 contains 15 residues. Germline V gives CDR1 SEHNR, CDR2 FQNEAQ (reference sequence). The germline V and J ends were trimmed by 3 bases and 4 bases, with 13 bases remaining between them. CDR3 bases: TGTGCCAGCAGCTTCCCTCGGAGAGTATACAATGAGCAGTTCTTC. Its translation: CASSFPRRVYNEQFF.

This clone was counted between two and nine times. The CDR3 DNA is TGTGCCAGCAGCCCGGTGCGCGCTTTTTCAGATACGCAGTATTTT. This sequence encodes CASSPVRAFSDTQYF. The J gene is TRBJ2-3, the V gene TRBV7-9; D not resolved. Germline lookup yields CDR1 SEHNR and CDR2 FQNEAQ (reference sequence). Trimming removed 5 bases at V and 4 bases at J, with 16 bases between. This CDR3 is 15 amino acids long.

V and J are TRBV28 and TRBJ1-5, with D tentatively TRBD1 (6 bases). CDR1 is MDHEN and CDR2 is SYDVKM in the germline V gene. The CDR3 runs to 13 residues. V dropped 7 bases and J dropped 0 bases, with 7 bases sitting between them. The CDR3 region is CASTDSSNQPQHF. The CDR3 DNA reads as TGTGCCAGCACGGACAGTAGCAATCAGCCCCAGCATTTT.

This clone has more than one count but fewer than ten. The chain couples TRBV2 to TRBJ1-5; 7 nucleotides agree with TRBD1. V lost 7 bases to trimming and J lost 3 bases; unmatched junction nucleotides: 6. The germline CDR1 and CDR2 sequences are SNHLY and FYNNEI. The CDR3 extends over 14 amino acids. Here the CDR3 reads CASTPDRANQPQHF. As DNA, the CDR3 is TGTGCCAGCACCCCAGACAGGGCCAATCAGCCCCAGCATTTT.

The chain recombines TRBV4-3 with TRBJ1-5; D is perhaps TRBD1 (6 bases). This CDR3 spans 15 amino acids. CDR1 is LGHNA, CDR2 YSLEER, per germline. With 0 bases removed from V and 5 bases from J, the gap between germline ends came to 11 bases. This CDR3 reads CASSQDRTDHQPQHF. CDR3 DNA: TGCGCCAGCAGCCAAGATCGGACAGATCATCAGCCCCAGCATTTT.